The 6 T cell receptor beta chains presented below share a single source sample, sequenced in a study of OX40 agonist ivuxolimab in advanced cancers. Library method: the immunoSEQ multiplex PCR assay. TCRdb obtained this table from immuneACCESS and retained in-frame rearrangements with V and J assigned. These tables miss some clones; where compared with another copy, unresolved V genes account for less than half of the shortfall, and the remainder is unexplained. The sample includes roughly 77,000 clones, with 70% to 85% observed a single time. In total, the top ten clones hold roughly 0.53% of the sample. Sequences were derived from CD4+ or CD8+ T cells sorted from blood, sampled in a trial of the OX40 agonist ivuxolimab. Source of these receptors: an adult with an advanced solid tumor such as melanoma, head and neck, liver or kidney cancer.

The rearrangement joins TRBV11-2 to TRBJ1-1; no clear D. The CDR3 contains 13 residues. V lost 3 bases to trimming and J lost 1 base, with 6 bases between them. CDR1 and CDR2 (germline): SGHAT, FQNNGV. This chain's CDR3 is CASSFGRNTEAFF. Written as DNA, the CDR3 is TGTGCCAGCAGCTTTGGGAGGAACACTGAAGCTTTCTTT. The variable domain in full, with the rest retrieved from reference TRBV11-2 and TRBJ1-1, is EAGVAQSPRYKIIEKRQSVAFWCNPISGHATLYWYQQILGQGPKLLIQFQNNGVVDDSQLPKDRFSAERLKGVDSTLKIQPAKLEDSAVYLCASSFGRNTEAFFGQGTRLTVV.

This clone has a handful of counts. The CDR3 is CASSLGFRGTEAFF. Here the CDR3 DNA reads TGTGCCAGCAGCTTGGGTTTCCGGGGCACTGAAGCTTTCTTT. This rearrangement joins TRBV11-2 to TRBJ1-1; unclear D gene. The CDR3 loop spans 14 amino acids. Germline CDR1 is SGHAT and CDR2 is FQNNGV. Trimming pared 3 bases from V and 4 bases from J, leaving 12 bases between.

The chain uses TRBV9 and TRBJ2-5, with 9 bases lining up with TRBD2. With V trimmed by 1 base and J by 5 bases, 9 bases remained unmatched. This CDR3 is built from 16 residues. Germline V gene data show CDR1 as SGDLS and CDR2 as YYNGEE. The CDR3 DNA sequence: TGTGCCAGCAGCGTATCCGGCGGGGGGGCCTGGGAGACCCAGTACTTC. Translating gives CASSVSGGGAWETQYF.

This chain links TRBV5-1 with TRBJ1-1; 9 nucleotides align to TRBD1. With 4 bases clipped from V and 1 base from J, the junction kept 5 bases outside the gene matches. This CDR3 region has 15 residues. Per the germline V gene, CDR1 is SGHRS and CDR2 is YFSETQ. This chain's CDR3 is CASSPGQGQNTEAFF. The CDR3 DNA sequence: TGCGCCAGCAGCCCGGGACAGGGTCAGAACACTGAAGCTTTCTTT.

The genes are TRBV7-2 and TRBJ2-3; TRBD2 agrees at 8 bases. In germline, CDR1 is SGHTA, CDR2 FQGNSA. V was pared by 8 bases and J by 4 bases, with 5 bases of the junction left unmatched. The CDR3 covers 13 residues. The CDR3 DNA follows: TGTGCCAGCGGGACTAGGAACCCAGATACGCAGTATTTT. This translates into CASGTRNPDTQYF.

The chain is built from TRBV18 and TRBJ1-3; D call uncertain. This CDR3 has 15 residues. CDR1 and CDR2 from the germline V gene are KGHSH and LQKENI. V was clipped by 1 base and J by 2 bases, with 9 bases between them. CDR3: CASSPLSDPGNTIYF. The CDR3 DNA is TGTGCCAGCTCACCACTGTCGGATCCTGGAAACACCATATATTTT.